Listed below are T cell receptor beta chains from one sample, sequenced in a study of cytomegalovirus exposure and HLA in healthy donors. The assay was immunoSEQ multiplex PCR, and TCRdb's table has in-frame clones only and misses some. This table holds approximately 110,000 clones, around 94% found once. The sample consisted of PBMCs. The origin of the receptors is a woman younger than 35 in good health and CMV-seronegative. The CDR3 runs from the conserved cysteine through the conserved F or W. A D gene is named only where the DNA matches it firmly. Where a row states a size, it is once, few, many or the class of an expanded clone; other rows omit it.

D gene	clone size	V gene	J gene	CDR3 DNA	CDR3 protein
.	once	TRBV6-6	TRBJ2-7	TGTGCCAGCAGCCTTGACAGCTACGAGCAGTACTTC	CASSLDSYEQYF
.	.	TRBV10-2	TRBJ1-3	TGCGCCAGCAGTGAGTATCCACGGGGAGCCTCTGGAAACACCATATATTTT	CASSEYPRGASGNTIYF
.	.	TRBV5-1	TRBJ1-5	TGCGCCAGCAGGCCCCGGGGGGATAGCAATCAGCCCCAGCATTTT	CASRPRGDSNQPQHF
TRBD1	.	TRBV15	TRBJ1-2	TGTGCCACCAGCAGGGAAACAGGGGCCAGCTATGGCTACACCTTC	CATSRETGASYGYTF
TRBD1	.	TRBV7-3	TRBJ2-3	TGTGCCAGCAGCTTAACGGGACAGATCTCAGATACGCAGTATTTT	CASSLTGQISDTQYF
TRBD2	.	TRBV30	TRBJ2-1	TGTGCCTGGAGTGTGGGACTAGCGGGAGAGGGTGAGCAGTTCTTC	CAWSVGLAGEGEQFF
TRBD1	.	TRBV7-4	TRBJ1-5	TGTGCCAGCCTCATCGCCGGAATTTGGGACAGCTCGCCCCGACGACAGCCCCAGCATTTT	CASLIAGIWDSSPRRQPQHF
TRBD1	.	TRBV27	TRBJ1-4	TGTGCCAGCAGAAGTGGAGGACAGGGTTTATATGAAAAACTGTTTTTT	CASRSGGQGLYEKLFF
TRBD1	.	TRBV6-1	TRBJ2-7	TGTGCCAGCAGGGGACAGGGGCCAGTAACCTACGAGCAGTACTTC	CASRGQGPVTYEQYF
.	.	TRBV13	TRBJ1-5	TGTGCCAGCAGCTTCCAGGGTAGCAATCAGCCCCAGCATTTT	CASSFQGSNQPQHF
TRBD1	.	TRBV29-1	TRBJ2-7	TGCAGCGTTGCGGGACAGGGGGCCCTTGGGCAGTACTTC	CSVAGQGALGQYF
TRBD2	.	TRBV27	TRBJ2-1	TGTGCCAGCAGTAGAACTAGCGGGAGTTTCTATGAGCAGTTCTTC	CASSRTSGSFYEQFF
.	.	TRBV6-5	TRBJ1-5	TGTGCCAGCAGTTATTCCAGGGTGAGTCAGCCCCAGCATTTT	CASSYSRVSQPQHF
TRBD2	.	TRBV27	TRBJ2-1	TGTGCCAGCACCACAAACCCGGGACTAGCGGGGAATGAGCAGTTCTTC	CASTTNPGLAGNEQFF
TRBD1	once	TRBV7-2	TRBJ1-5	TGTGCCAGCAGCTTAGCATCAGGGGGCTATCAGCCCCAGCATTTT	CASSLASGGYQPQHF
TRBD1	.	TRBV7-9	TRBJ1-6	TGTGCCAGCAGCCCAGGGGGCGCGTATAATTCACCCCTCCACTTT	CASSPGGAYNSPLHF
.	.	TRBV19	TRBJ2-5	TGTGCCAGTAGGAGAACTACACAAGAGACCCAGTACTTC	CASRRTTQETQYF
.	.	TRBV28	TRBJ2-7	TGTGCCAGCAACAGGGTCTCCTACGAGCAGTACTTC	CASNRVSYEQYF
TRBD1	.	TRBV6-1	TRBJ1-2	TGTGCCAGCGCTGCGGGGCAGGGGGCTGGTGGCTACACCTTC	CASAAGQGAGGYTF
.	.	TRBV30	TRBJ2-3	TGTGCCTGGAGTTCCCAAGACAACACAGATACGCAGTATTTT	CAWSSQDNTDTQYF
TRBD2	.	TRBV11-2	TRBJ2-3	TGTGCCAGCAGCTGGGGGGATGCGGGAGGGCCGTCCGGCACAGATACGCAGTATTTT	CASSWGDAGGPSGTDTQYF
.	.	TRBV7-2	TRBJ1-1	TGTGCCAGCAGTAATCGGGAGGTTGGGGTCACTGAAGCTTTCTTT	CASSNREVGVTEAFF
.	.	TRBV27	TRBJ2-2	TGTGCCAGCAGTTTAGACGGGGGGCCCAGCGGGGAGCTGTTTTTT	CASSLDGGPSGELFF
.	.	TRBV9	TRBJ2-3	TGTGCCAGCAGCGTAGATGCGGGAAGTGTTAAGTATTTT	CASSVDAGSVKYF
.	.	TRBV5-1	TRBJ1-1	TGCGCCAGCAGCTTGGGGGGGGGAACTAACACTGAAGCTTTCTTT	CASSLGGGTNTEAFF
.	.	TRBV11-2	TRBJ2-7	TGTGCCAGCAGCTGGGAGAGCTCCTACGAGCAGTACTTC	CASSWESSYEQYF
TRBD1	.	TRBV5-6	TRBJ2-7	TGTGCCAGCAGTTCCCGCTCCGGACAGGGGCCCTCCTACGAGCAGTACTTC	CASSSRSGQGPSYEQYF
.	.	TRBV6-5	TRBJ2-7	TGTGCCAGCAGTTACTCTCTCTCCGAGCAGTACTTC	CASSYSLSEQYF
TRBD1	.	TRBV2	TRBJ1-3	TGTGCCAGCCTCAAGGGACAGGGAGCTGGAAACACCATATATTTT	CASLKGQGAGNTIYF
TRBD1	.	TRBV10-2	TRBJ2-7	TGCGCCAGCAGCCCAGGACAGGGGGGCTACGAGCAGTACTTC	CASSPGQGGYEQYF
.	.	TRBV27	TRBJ2-1	TGTGCCAGCAGTTTAGATTGGGCAGCCAAACGTGAGCAGTTCTTC	CASSLDWAAKREQFF
.	.	TRBV5-1	TRBJ2-1	TGCGCCAGCAGCTTTATACCCCAGGGGGCGGGGGTTGGGACGTCCTACAATGAGCAGTTCTTC	CASSFIPQGAGVGTSYNEQFF
.	.	TRBV10-1	TRBJ2-3	TGCGCCAGCAGTGACCACACGGGTAGCACAGATACGCAGTATTTT	CASSDHTGSTDTQYF
TRBD2	once	TRBV6-1	TRBJ2-1	TGTGCCAGCAGTGAAGTTAGGGGCCGGGAGGGGCGGTTGAGTGAGCAGTTCTTC	CASSEVRGREGRLSEQFF
.	.	TRBV6-1	TRBJ2-5	TGTGCCGGACAGAGGGGCCAGGGGAGCCAAGAGACCCAGTACTTC	CAGQRGQGSQETQYF
TRBD1	once	TRBV6-5	TRBJ1-3	TGTGCCAGCAGTTACTTCGGACGGACAGGGGGAAACACCATATATTTT	CASSYFGRTGGNTIYF
.	.	TRBV5-6	TRBJ1-2	TGTGCCAGCAGCCTCCCAGGGGTTAACTATGGCTACACCTTC	CASSLPGVNYGYTF
.	.	TRBV6-5	TRBJ2-1	TGTGCCAGCAGCAGGGAATTTGGTGGCAATGAGCAGTTCTTC	CASSREFGGNEQFF
.	.	TRBV7-9	TRBJ1-5	TGTGCCAGCAGCTTAGACAGGTTCGGAAATCAGCCCCAGCATTTT	CASSLDRFGNQPQHF
.	.	TRBV6-5	TRBJ2-7	TGTGCCAGCAGTAGGGGTGGTGACACCTACGAGCAGTACTTC	CASSRGGDTYEQYF
.	.	TRBV2	TRBJ2-7	TGTGCCAGCTGTCGACAGACCTACTACGAGCAGTACTTC	CASCRQTYYEQYF
.	once	TRBV5-1	TRBJ2-7	TGCGCCAGCAGCTTGCTAGAGGGTATCTCCTACGAGCAGTACTTC	CASSLLEGISYEQYF
.	.	TRBV10-3	TRBJ1-2	TGTGCCATCAGTGAGTCGAGGGTTGGGGGGTCGGAGTATGGCTACACCTTC	CAISESRVGGSEYGYTF
TRBD1	.	TRBV29-1	TRBJ1-1	TGCAGCGTGAAGGACAGGGCTGGGACTGAAGCTTTCTTT	CSVKDRAGTEAFF
TRBD2	.	TRBV6-4	TRBJ2-1	TGTGCCAGCAGATCCCATAGCGGGAGCTCCTACAATGAGCAGTTCTTC	CASRSHSGSSYNEQFF